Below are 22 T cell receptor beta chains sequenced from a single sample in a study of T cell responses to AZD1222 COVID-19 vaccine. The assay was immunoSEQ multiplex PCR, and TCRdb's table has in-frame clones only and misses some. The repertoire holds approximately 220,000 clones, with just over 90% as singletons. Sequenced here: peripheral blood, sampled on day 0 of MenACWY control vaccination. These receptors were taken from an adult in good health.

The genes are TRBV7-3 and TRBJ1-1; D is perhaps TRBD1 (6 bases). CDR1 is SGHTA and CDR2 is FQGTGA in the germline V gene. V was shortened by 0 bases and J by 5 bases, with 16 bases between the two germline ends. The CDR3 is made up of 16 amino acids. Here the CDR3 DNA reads TGTGCCAGCAGCTTAACGGCCTCCGGGGGGCGTACTGAAGCTTTCTTT. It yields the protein CASSLTASGGRTEAFF.

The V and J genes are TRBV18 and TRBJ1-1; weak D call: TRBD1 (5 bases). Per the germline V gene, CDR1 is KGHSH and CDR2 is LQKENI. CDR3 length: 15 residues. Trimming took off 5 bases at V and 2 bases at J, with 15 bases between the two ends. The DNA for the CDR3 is TGTGCCAGCTCATACTTCCAGGGAGGAAACACTGAAGCTTTCTTT. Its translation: CASSYFQGGNTEAFF.

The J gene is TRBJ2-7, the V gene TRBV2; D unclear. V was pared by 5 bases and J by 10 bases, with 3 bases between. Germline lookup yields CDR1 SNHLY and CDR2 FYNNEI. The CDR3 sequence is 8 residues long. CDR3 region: CASSTQYF. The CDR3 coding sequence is TGTGCCAGCAGTACTCAGTACTTC.

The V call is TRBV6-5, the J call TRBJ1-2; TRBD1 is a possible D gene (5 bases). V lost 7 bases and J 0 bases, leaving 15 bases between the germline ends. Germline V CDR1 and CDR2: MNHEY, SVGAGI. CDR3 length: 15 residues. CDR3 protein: CASTPTPGANYGYTF. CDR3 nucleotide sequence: TGTGCCAGCACGCCTACACCGGGGGCTAACTATGGCTACACCTTC.

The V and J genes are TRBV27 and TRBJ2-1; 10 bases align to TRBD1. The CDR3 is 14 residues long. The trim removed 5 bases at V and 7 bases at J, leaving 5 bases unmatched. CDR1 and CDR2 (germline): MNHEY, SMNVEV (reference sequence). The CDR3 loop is CASSQPGQGNEQFF. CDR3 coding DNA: TGTGCCAGCAGTCAACCGGGACAGGGGAATGAGCAGTTCTTC.

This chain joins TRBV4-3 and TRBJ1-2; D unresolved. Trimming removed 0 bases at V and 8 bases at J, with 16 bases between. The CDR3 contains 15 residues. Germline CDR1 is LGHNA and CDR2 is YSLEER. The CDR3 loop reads CASSQDRQLEGGYTF. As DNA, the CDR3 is TGCGCCAGCAGCCAAGATCGTCAGCTTGAAGGGGGCTACACCTTC.

In DNA form, the CDR3 reads TGTGCCAGCAGAAGGGTTAGGAGACAGGTCAATGAAAAACTGTTTTTT. Its translation is CASRRVRRQVNEKLFF. The V and J genes are TRBV7-9 and TRBJ1-4, with D perhaps TRBD1 (6 bases). V dropped 6 bases and J dropped 5 bases, with 19 bases sitting between them. Germline lookup yields CDR1 SEHNR and CDR2 FQNEAQ (reference sequence). CDR3 length: 16 residues.

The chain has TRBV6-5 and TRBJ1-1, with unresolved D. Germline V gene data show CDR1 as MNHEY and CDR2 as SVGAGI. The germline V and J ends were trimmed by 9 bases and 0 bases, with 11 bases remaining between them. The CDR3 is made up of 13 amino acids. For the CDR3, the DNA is TGTGCCAGTCGGCTAACTATGAACACTGAAGCTTTCTTT. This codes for CASRLTMNTEAFF.

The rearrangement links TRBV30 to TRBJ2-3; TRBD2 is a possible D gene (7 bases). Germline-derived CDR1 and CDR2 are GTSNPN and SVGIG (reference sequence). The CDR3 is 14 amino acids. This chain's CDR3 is CARSEGGAPDTQYF. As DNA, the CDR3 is TGTGCTCGATCGGAGGGGGGGGCCCCAGATACGCAGTATTTT. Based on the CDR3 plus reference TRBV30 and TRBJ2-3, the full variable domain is SQTIHQWPATLVQPVGSPLSLECTVEGTSNPNLYWYRQAAGRGLQLLFYSVGIGQISSEVPQNLSASRPQDRQFILSSKKLLLSDSGFYLCARSEGGAPDTQYFGPGTRLTVL.

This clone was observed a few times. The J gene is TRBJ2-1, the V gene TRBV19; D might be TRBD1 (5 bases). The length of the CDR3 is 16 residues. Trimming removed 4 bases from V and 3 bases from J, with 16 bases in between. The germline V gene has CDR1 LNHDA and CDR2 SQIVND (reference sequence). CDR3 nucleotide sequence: TGTGCCAGTAGTACCCACACAGGAGTCCTCTACAATGAGCAGTTCTTC. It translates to CASSTHTGVLYNEQFF.

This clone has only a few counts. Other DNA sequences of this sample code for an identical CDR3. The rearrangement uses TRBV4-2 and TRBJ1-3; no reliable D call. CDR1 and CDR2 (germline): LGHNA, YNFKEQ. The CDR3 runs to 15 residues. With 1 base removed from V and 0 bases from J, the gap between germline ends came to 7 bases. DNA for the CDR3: TGTGCCAGCAGCCAAGTTCGTAGCTCTGGAAACACCATATATTTT. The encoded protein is CASSQVRSSGNTIYF.

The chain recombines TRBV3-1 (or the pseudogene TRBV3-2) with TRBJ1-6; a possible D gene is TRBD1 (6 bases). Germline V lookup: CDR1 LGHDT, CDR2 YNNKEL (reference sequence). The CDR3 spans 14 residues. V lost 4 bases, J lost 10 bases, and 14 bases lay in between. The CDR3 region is CASSRNRVSSPLHF. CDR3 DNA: TGTGCCAGCAGCCGCAACAGGGTTTCATCACCCCTCCACTTT.

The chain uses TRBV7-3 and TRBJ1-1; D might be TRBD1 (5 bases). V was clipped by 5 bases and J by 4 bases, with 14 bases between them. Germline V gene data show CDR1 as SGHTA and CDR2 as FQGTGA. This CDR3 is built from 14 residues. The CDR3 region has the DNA TGTGCCAGCAGCCCCGGGGGTCCGGCCACTGAAGCTTTCTTT. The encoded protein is CASSPGGPATEAFF.

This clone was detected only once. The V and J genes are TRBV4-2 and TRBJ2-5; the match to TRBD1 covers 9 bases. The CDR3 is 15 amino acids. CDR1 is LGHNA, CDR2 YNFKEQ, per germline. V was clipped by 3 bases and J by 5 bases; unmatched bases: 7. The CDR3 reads CASSQETGGRETQYF. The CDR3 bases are TGTGCCAGCAGCCAGGAGACAGGGGGTAGGGAGACCCAGTACTTC.

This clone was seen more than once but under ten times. The CDR3: CARTATGRTQYF. As DNA, the CDR3 is TGTGCCCGGACCGCTACGGGGCGGACCCAGTACTTC. V usage is TRBV27 and J usage is TRBJ2-5; the D gene could be TRBD1 or TRBD2 (5 bases each). V was shortened by 11 bases and J by 7 bases, with 17 bases between the two germline ends. The CDR3 spans 12 residues. The V gene's germline CDR1 is MNHEY and CDR2 SMNVEV (reference sequence).

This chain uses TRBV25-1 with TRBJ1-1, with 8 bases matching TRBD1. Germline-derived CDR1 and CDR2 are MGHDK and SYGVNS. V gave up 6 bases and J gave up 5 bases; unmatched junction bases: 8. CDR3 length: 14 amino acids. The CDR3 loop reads CASRTQGASTEAFF. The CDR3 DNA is TGTGCCAGCAGAACCCAGGGGGCATCGACTGAAGCTTTCTTT.

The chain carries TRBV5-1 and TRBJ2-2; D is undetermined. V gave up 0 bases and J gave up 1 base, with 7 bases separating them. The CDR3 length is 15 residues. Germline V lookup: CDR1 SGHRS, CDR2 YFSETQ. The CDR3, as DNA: TGCGCCAGCAGCTTGGACGCAGGGAACACCGGGGAGCTGTTTTTT. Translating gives CASSLDAGNTGELFF.

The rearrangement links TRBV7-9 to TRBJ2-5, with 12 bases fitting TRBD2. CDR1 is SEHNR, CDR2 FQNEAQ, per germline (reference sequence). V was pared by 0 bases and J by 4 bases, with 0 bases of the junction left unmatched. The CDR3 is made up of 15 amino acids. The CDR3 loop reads CASSLALAGGETQYF. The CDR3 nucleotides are TGTGCCAGCAGCTTAGCACTAGCGGGGGGAGAGACCCAGTACTTC. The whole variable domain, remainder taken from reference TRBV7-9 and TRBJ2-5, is DTGVSQNPRHKITKRGQNVTFRCDPISEHNRLYWYRQTLGQGPEFLTYFQNEAQLEKSRLLSDRFSAERPKGSFSTLEIQRTEQGDSAMYLCASSLALAGGETQYFGPGTRLLVL.

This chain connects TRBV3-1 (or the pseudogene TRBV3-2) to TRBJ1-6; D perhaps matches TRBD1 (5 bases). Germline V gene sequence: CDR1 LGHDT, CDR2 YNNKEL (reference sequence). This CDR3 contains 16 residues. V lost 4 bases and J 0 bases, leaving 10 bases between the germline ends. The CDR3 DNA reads TGTGCCAGCAGCCTAGACAGAAGCTCCTATAATTCACCCCTCCACTTT. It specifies CASSLDRSSYNSPLHF.

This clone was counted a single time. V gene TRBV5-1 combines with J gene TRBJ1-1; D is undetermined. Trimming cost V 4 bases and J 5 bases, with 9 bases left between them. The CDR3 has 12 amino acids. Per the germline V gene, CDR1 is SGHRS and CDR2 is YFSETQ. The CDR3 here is CASSADRTEAFF. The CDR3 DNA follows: TGCGCCAGCAGCGCCGATAGGACTGAAGCTTTCTTT.

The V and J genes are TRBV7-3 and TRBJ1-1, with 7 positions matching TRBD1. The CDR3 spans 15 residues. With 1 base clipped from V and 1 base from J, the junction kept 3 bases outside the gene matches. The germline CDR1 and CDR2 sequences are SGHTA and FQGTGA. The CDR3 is CASSLSWTGNTEAFF. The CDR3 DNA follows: TGTGCCAGCAGCTTAAGTTGGACAGGGAACACTGAAGCTTTCTTT.

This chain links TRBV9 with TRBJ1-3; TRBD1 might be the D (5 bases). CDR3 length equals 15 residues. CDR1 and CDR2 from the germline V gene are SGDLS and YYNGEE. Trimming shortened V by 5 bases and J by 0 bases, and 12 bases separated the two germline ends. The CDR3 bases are TGTGCCAGCAGTGCCTCCGGGACCTCTGGAAACACCATATATTTT. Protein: CASSASGTSGNTIYF.